The 16 T cell receptor beta chains below were found in one sample sequenced in a study of T cell responses to AZD1222 COVID-19 vaccine. Generated by immunoSEQ multiplex PCR, the TCRdb table keeps only in-frame clones and is missing some. The sample lists around 120,000 clones, roughly 90% occurring once. The sample here was peripheral blood, taken on day 0 of AZD1222 vaccination. The receptors were gathered from an adult in good health.

The V call is TRBV10-3, the J call TRBJ2-2; D is unresolved. V dropped 9 bases and J dropped 0 bases, with 11 bases sitting between them. The CDR3 spans 14 residues. The germline gives CDR1 ENHRY, CDR2 SYGVKD. This chain's CDR3 is CAIRNTANTGELFF. The CDR3 nucleotides read TGTGCCATTCGGAATACCGCGAACACCGGGGAGCTGTTTTTT.

The V call is TRBV15, the J call TRBJ2-7; 7 nucleotides align to TRBD1. V lost 1 base to trimming and J lost 5 bases; unmatched junction nucleotides: 5. The CDR3 contains 14 residues. Looked up from germline, CDR1 is LNHNV and CDR2 is YYDKDF (reference sequence). CDR3 region: CATSRGPDRDEQYF. In nucleotides, the CDR3 is TGTGCCACCAGCAGAGGCCCAGACAGGGACGAGCAGTACTTC.

In its sample, this clone was seen once. V usage is TRBV6-5 and J usage is TRBJ2-2; tentative D call: TRBD2 (6 bases). V gave up 7 bases and J gave up 1 base, with 10 bases separating them. The CDR3 spans 14 residues. CDR1 is MNHEY, CDR2 SVGAGI, per germline. CDR3 in DNA: TGTGCCAGCAATTGGGGGGAGAACACCGGGGAGCTGTTTTTT. Amino acid sequence: CASNWGENTGELFF.

This chain joins TRBV30 and TRBJ2-1; TRBD2 matches 7 bases. CDR1 GTSNPN and CDR2 SVGIG come from the germline V gene (reference sequence). J gave up 2 bases and V 3 bases, and 4 bases lay outside the gene matches. The CDR3 has 14 residues. CDR3 coding DNA: TGTGCCTGGAGACAAGCGGGAACCTACAATGAGCAGTTCTTC. Residues: CAWRQAGTYNEQFF.

The chain joins TRBV3-1 (or the pseudogene TRBV3-2) to TRBJ2-1, with 10 bases fitting TRBD2. Germline-derived CDR1 and CDR2 are LGHDT and YNNKEL (reference sequence). CDR3 length: 16 amino acids. J lost 4 bases, V lost 3 bases, and 6 bases had no gene match. CDR3 bases: TGTGCCAGCAGCCACCCACTAGCGGGATCATACAATGAGCAGTTCTTC. Protein sequence: CASSHPLAGSYNEQFF.

J is TRBJ1-6 and V is TRBV10-3; no reliable D call. The V and J ends lost 6 bases and 6 bases respectively, with 15 bases between them. Germline V gene sequence: CDR1 ENHRY, CDR2 SYGVKD. The CDR3 is 15 residues long. The CDR3 coding sequence is TGTGCCATCAGCGCGAGCTACACGGGTAATTCACCCCTCCACTTT. Protein product: CAISASYTGNSPLHF.

The chain couples TRBV15 to TRBJ1-4; a weak D match, TRBD1 (5 bases). Germline CDR1 and CDR2: LNHNV and YYDKDF (reference sequence). The CDR3 loop spans 13 amino acids. V was trimmed by 1 base and J by 5 bases, leaving 5 bases between them. As DNA, the CDR3 is TGTGCCACCAGCAGAGGGGGGAATGAAAAACTGTTTTTT. As protein: CATSRGGNEKLFF. The complete variable domain, with remaining parts taken from reference TRBV15 and TRBJ1-4, reads DAMVIQNPRYQVTQFGKPVTLSCSQTLNHNVMYWYQQKSSQAPKLLFHYYDKDFNNEADTPDNFQSRRPNTSFCFLDIRSPGLGDTAMYLCATSRGGNEKLFFGSGTQLSVL.

This chain joins TRBV9 and TRBJ1-5; 10 nucleotides align to TRBD1. With V trimmed by 2 bases and J by 2 bases, 13 bases remained unmatched. This CDR3 comprises 19 residues. Germline CDR1 SGDLS, CDR2 YYNGEE. The CDR3: CASSVQGDRGRRGNQPQHF. The CDR3, as DNA: TGTGCCAGCAGCGTGCAGGGGGACAGGGGTAGAAGGGGCAATCAGCCCCAGCATTTT. The whole variable domain, filled in from reference TRBV9 and TRBJ1-5, reads DSGVTQTPKHLITATGQRVTLRCSPRSGDLSVYWYQQSLDQGLQFLIQYYNGEERAKGNILERFSAQQFPDLHSELNLSSLELGDSALYFCASSVQGDRGRRGNQPQHFGDGTRLSIL.

The rearrangement links TRBV6-6 to TRBJ2-7; 10 positions match TRBD2. CDR3 length: 15 amino acids. Germline-derived CDR1 and CDR2 are MNHNY and SVGAGI (reference sequence). Trimming took 2 bases from V and 6 from J; bases not matched to a gene: 7. CDR3 sequence reads: CASSYLSGRYAEQYF. The CDR3, as DNA: TGTGCCAGCAGTTACCTTAGCGGGAGGTACGCCGAGCAGTACTTC.

This chain joins TRBV7-8 and TRBJ1-1; weak D call: TRBD1 (5 bases). This CDR3 comprises 16 residues. V was shortened by 3 bases and J by 1 base, with 15 bases between the two germline ends. The germline gives CDR1 SGHVS, CDR2 FQNEAQ. CDR3 sequence (DNA): TGTGCCAGCAGCTTCCTCGTTGCCGGGGGGAACACTGAAGCTTTCTTT. It translates to CASSFLVAGGNTEAFF.

The chain combines TRBV11-1 with TRBJ1-1; 9 nucleotides align to TRBD1. V gave up 2 bases and J gave up 11 bases; unmatched junction bases: 3. CDR3 length equals 12 residues. Germline CDR1 SGHAT, CDR2 FQDESV (reference sequence). The CDR3 nucleotides read TGTGCCAGCAGCTTAAGGACAGGGGAGGCTTTCTTT. Protein sequence: CASSLRTGEAFF. Full variable domain (outside the CDR3, taken from reference TRBV11-1 and TRBJ1-1): EAEVAQSPRYKITEKSQAVAFWCDPISGHATLYWYRQILGQGPELLVQFQDESVVDDSQLPKDRFSAERLKGVDSTLKIQPAELGDSAMYLCASSLRTGEAFFGQGTRLTVV.

The J gene is TRBJ1-3, the V gene TRBV7-2; D is uncertain. From germline, CDR1 is SGHTA and CDR2 FQGNSA. This CDR3 comprises 15 residues. V lost 5 bases and J 0 bases, leaving 11 bases between the germline ends. The CDR3 here is CASSPGLFSGNTIYF. The DNA for the CDR3 is TGTGCCAGCAGCCCCGGTTTATTCTCTGGAAACACCATATATTTT.

This chain connects TRBV18 to TRBJ1-6; D might be TRBD1 (6 bases). The CDR3 is made up of 16 amino acids. CDR1 is KGHSH and CDR2 is LQKENI in the germline V gene. Trimming took 5 bases from V and 9 from J, leaving 20 bases between them. This chain's CDR3 is CASSAEVGGAGSPLHF. The CDR3 DNA reads TGTGCCAGCTCAGCAGAGGTTGGGGGCGCAGGTTCACCCCTCCACTTT.

This rearrangement joins TRBV27 to TRBJ1-5, with no clear D. The V and J ends lost 2 bases and 1 base respectively, with 9 bases between them. This CDR3 is built from 15 residues. Germline V gene lookup returns CDR1 MNHEY and CDR2 SMNVEV (reference sequence). This chain's CDR3 is CASSLGSSSNQPQHF. The CDR3 nucleotides read TGTGCCAGCAGTTTAGGGTCCAGCAGCAATCAGCCCCAGCATTTT.

This chain links TRBV6-5 with TRBJ2-7; 8 bases are shared with TRBD2. With 6 bases clipped from V and 6 bases from J, the junction kept 7 bases outside the gene matches. The CDR3 has 13 residues. Germline CDR1 is MNHEY and CDR2 is SVGAGI. The CDR3 is CASRSGSLGEQYF. Written as DNA, the CDR3 is TGTGCCAGCAGGAGCGGGAGTTTGGGCGAGCAGTACTTC.

The gene calls are TRBV6-4 and TRBJ1-4, with D perhaps TRBD1 (6 bases). The V end was cut by 5 bases, the J end by 3 bases, with 13 bases between. Germline CDR1 MRHNA, CDR2 SNTAGT. The CDR3 runs to 15 residues. The CDR3 sequence: CASSPGGSANEKLFF. The CDR3 DNA is TGTGCCAGCAGTCCCGGGGGCTCTGCTAATGAAAAACTGTTTTTT.